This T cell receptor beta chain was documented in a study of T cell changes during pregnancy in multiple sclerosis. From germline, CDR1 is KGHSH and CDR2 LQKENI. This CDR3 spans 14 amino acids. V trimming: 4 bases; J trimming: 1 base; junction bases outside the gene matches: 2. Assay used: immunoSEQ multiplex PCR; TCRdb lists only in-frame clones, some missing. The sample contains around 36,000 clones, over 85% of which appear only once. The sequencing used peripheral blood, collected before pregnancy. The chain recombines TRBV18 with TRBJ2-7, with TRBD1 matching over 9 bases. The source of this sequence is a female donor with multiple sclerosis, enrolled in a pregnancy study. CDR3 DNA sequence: TGTGCCAGCTCACAGGACAGGGGTTCCTACGAGCAGTACTTC. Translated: CASSQDRGSYEQYF.